This record covers a single TCR beta chain. This clonotype was observed many times. Its antigen is currently not known. Base qualities are missing; no much larger clone stands one base away. This sample is drawn from a study of T cells after yellow fever vaccination (dated by TCRdb to the late 2010s). About the study as a whole: The SMART-Seq v4 Ultra Low Input RNA kit was used to prepare libraries from fractions with low cell numbers. Blood was drawn at multiple timepoints before and after primary and secondary immunization, with bulk PBMC replicates and cell subsets isolated. To follow T-cell clones before and after primary and booster YFV17D yellow fever vaccination, bulk TCR alpha and beta repertoires were sequenced over time. Two healthy male donors, one aged 18 to 29 and one aged 30 to 39 years, were included in the cohort. Broad study findings and their caveats: Only a couple of donors were included in the study, so the extent to which the findings can be generalized is limited. Most clones expanded after primary vaccination were re-detected after the booster (just under 97% of CD4 and roughly 85% of CD8), suggesting broad memory maintenance. Compared with the primary T-cell response, the secondary T-cell response was weaker but faster, peaking on day 5 rather than day 15. A small fraction of clonotypes appeared in both the CD4 and CD8 compartments, likely as a result of convergent recombination. Computational filtering was needed because FACS-sorted repertoires could contain abundant contaminating clonotypes from the bulk population.

Synthesis of TCR cDNA relied on 5'RACE template switching, a step that introduced a universal primer site along with unique molecular identifiers. cDNA synthesis was primed from both the TCR alpha and TCR beta constant segments. Two PCR steps were used to amplify libraries, with sample barcodes and sequencing adapters being added in the second step. Sequencing of libraries was done on Illumina HiSeq 2500 (2x100 bp) or NovaSeq (2x150 bp). The original pipeline was this. Reads were demultiplexed and collapsed into UMI consensus sequences with MIGEC, and V(D)J alignment was performed with MiXCR. Clonotypes responding to the vaccine were identified with edgeR on replicate PBMC samples, with the criteria of FDR below 0.01 and a log2 fold change above 5 up to day 15. Bulk clonotypes were assigned CD4 or CD8 identity according to which sequenced CD4 or CD8 repertoire held them at higher abundance. The public reads were reanalyzed by TCRdb: fastp trimming at Q25, MiXCR alignment, in-frame beta chains only. Records with the same CDR3 protein are collapsed into one entry carrying the most frequent genes and DNA. These V and J calls rely on TCRdb rather than the paper's analysis. The sample profile shows 150,000 or so distinct CDR3 sequences; around 6.3% of them were found once. The top ten constitute about 0.61% of the sample.

In the paper's terms, the treatment or condition label means: live attenuated yellow fever vaccine strain. PBMCs were isolated from peripheral blood using a standard Ficoll-Paque protocol. Dynabeads CD4 and CD8 positive selection kits were used to isolate the CD4 and CD8 T-cell fractions. RNA was extracted with TriZol from bulk PBMCs, CD4 and CD8 fractions, and dextramer-positive and dextramer-negative fractions. The TCR was taken from a man younger than 40 who received the YFV17D yellow fever vaccine. Sequenced material: CD4+ T cells sorted from PBMCs, taken 10 days after the yellow fever booster vaccination.

This receptor carries the CDR3 CASSRGTLRREETQYF. Here is the DNA: TGCGCCAGCAGCCGCGGGACACTCAGAAGGGAGGAGACCCAGTACTTC. This chain is built from TRBV4-3 and TRBJ2-5; the D gene is perhaps TRBD1 or TRBD2, each of them matching over 6 bases. Trimming costs V 4 bases and J 5 bases, and their ends lie 20 bases apart. The CDR3 goes from the cysteine to the phenylalanine over 16 residues. Only the CDR3 DNA stays, 48 bases, in frame from base 1. CDR1 is given as LGHNA and CDR2 as YSLEER, both from the germline V gene.